This entry lists 9 T cell receptor beta chains sequenced from one sample in a study of OX40 agonist ivuxolimab in advanced cancers. The protocol was immunoSEQ multiplex PCR, while the TCRdb copy is restricted to in-frame clones and leaves out a portion. Among about 68,000 clones listed, 80% to 90% were seen once. Sequenced material: CD4+ or CD8+ T cells sorted from blood, taken in a trial of the OX40 agonist ivuxolimab. These receptor sequences come from an adult with an advanced solid tumor such as melanoma, head and neck, liver or kidney cancer.

The rearrangement uses TRBV7-2 and TRBJ2-7; TRBD2 agrees at 13 bases. Per germline, CDR1 SGHTA and CDR2 FQGNSA. Losses at the gene ends were 5 bases for V and 2 bases for J; bases not matched to a gene: 9. The CDR3 has 17 amino acids. The DNA of the CDR3 is TGTGCCAGCAGCCGGACTAGCGGGAGTACAGCAACCTACGAGCAGTACTTC. It encodes CASSRTSGSTATYEQYF.

V and J are TRBV28 and TRBJ1-5; 9 nucleotides match TRBD1. The CDR3 has 13 amino acids. Germline V gene lookup returns CDR1 MDHEN and CDR2 SYDVKM. The J segment lost 6 bases and the V segment lost 5 bases, leaving 2 bases of the junction unmatched. CDR3 loop: CASSGDRVQPQHF. As DNA, the CDR3 is TGTGCCAGCAGTGGGGACAGGGTTCAGCCCCAGCATTTT. The whole variable domain, remainder taken from reference TRBV28 and TRBJ1-5, is DVKVTQSSRYLVKRTGEKVFLECVQDMDHENMFWYRQDPGLGLRLIYFSYDVKMKEKGDIPEGYSVSREKKERFSLILESASTNQTSMYLCASSGDRVQPQHFGDGTRLSIL.

V usage is TRBV2 and J usage is TRBJ1-5, with TRBD1 matching 9 bases. After removal of 7 bases from V and 2 bases from J, the junction contained 9 bases not matched to a gene. The CDR3 is made up of 16 amino acids. Germline V gene data show CDR1 as SNHLY and CDR2 as FYNNEI. The CDR3 coding sequence is TGTGCCAGCAAGGAAACAGGGGGCGGGGGCAATCAGCCCCAGCATTTT. It yields the protein CASKETGGGGNQPQHF. Full variable domain (outside the CDR3, taken from reference TRBV2 and TRBJ1-5): EPEVTQTPSHQVTQMGQEVILRCVPISNHLYFYWYRQILGQKVEFLVSFYNNEISEKSEIFDDQFSVERPDGSNFTLKIRSTKLEDSAMYFCASKETGGGGNQPQHFGDGTRLSIL.

This clone was counted between two and nine times. This chain connects TRBV7-3 to TRBJ2-6, with a weak D call TRBD2 (5 bases). Per the germline V gene, CDR1 is SGHTA and CDR2 is FQGTGA. V was trimmed by 1 base and J by 1 base, leaving 8 bases between them. This CDR3 spans 16 amino acids. Here the CDR3 DNA reads TGTGCCAGCAGCTTAAGAGGGCAATCTGGGGCCAACGTCCTGACTTTC. This codes for CASSLRGQSGANVLTF. Together with reference TRBV7-3 and TRBJ2-6, the CDR3 gives the full variable domain: GAGVSQTPSNKVTEKGKYVELRCDPISGHTALYWYRQSLGQGPEFLIYFQGTGAADDSGLPNDRFFAVRPEGSVSTLKIQRTERGDSAVYLCASSLRGQSGANVLTFGAGSRLTVL.

The chain has TRBV7-2 and TRBJ2-7, with 11 bases that match TRBD1. J was trimmed by 3 bases and V by 2 bases; bases with no gene match: 9. CDR1 SGHTA and CDR2 FQGNSA come from the germline V gene. There are 17 residues in the CDR3. The CDR3 reads CASSLPVSGTGGYEQYF. CDR3 DNA: TGTGCCAGCAGCTTACCGGTATCCGGGACAGGGGGCTACGAGCAGTACTTC.

The chain has TRBV7-8 and TRBJ1-1, with D possibly TRBD1 on 6 matching bases. V lost 4 bases to trimming and J lost 0 bases, with 12 bases between them. This CDR3 contains 15 residues. Germline assignment: CDR1 SGHVS and CDR2 FQNEAQ. This CDR3 is CASSSTYRVNTEAFF. The DNA for the CDR3 is TGTGCCAGCAGCTCTACATACAGGGTGAACACTGAAGCTTTCTTT.

This chain links TRBV4-3 with TRBJ2-1, with 11 bases lining up with TRBD2. V was clipped by 4 bases and J by 9 bases; unmatched bases: 8. Germline V lookup: CDR1 LGHNA, CDR2 YSLEER. The CDR3 has 15 residues. CDR3 DNA: TGCGCCAGCAGCCTCCTAGCGGGAGGTTCGAGTGAGCAGTTCTTC. This translates into CASSLLAGGSSEQFF.

The chain joins TRBV4-2 to TRBJ2-2; TRBD1 aligns across 8 bases. Looked up from germline, CDR1 is LGHNA and CDR2 is YNFKEQ. The CDR3 runs 15 residues. The junction had 5 bases not matched to a gene; V was cut back by 0 bases and J by 8 bases. CDR3 sequence: CASSQDYRGIGELFF. The DNA for the CDR3 is TGTGCCAGCAGCCAAGATTACAGGGGGATAGGGGAGCTGTTTTTT.

This clone appeared once. The CDR3 sequence is CASSSGEGNYGYTF. As DNA, the CDR3 is TGTGCCAGCAGCTCAGGGGAAGGGAACTATGGCTACACCTTC. The chain employs TRBV28 and TRBJ1-2, with D possibly being TRBD1 (6 bases). Germline V lookup: CDR1 MDHEN, CDR2 SYDVKM. V lost 6 bases, J lost 2 bases, and 13 bases lay in between. CDR3 length equals 14 residues.